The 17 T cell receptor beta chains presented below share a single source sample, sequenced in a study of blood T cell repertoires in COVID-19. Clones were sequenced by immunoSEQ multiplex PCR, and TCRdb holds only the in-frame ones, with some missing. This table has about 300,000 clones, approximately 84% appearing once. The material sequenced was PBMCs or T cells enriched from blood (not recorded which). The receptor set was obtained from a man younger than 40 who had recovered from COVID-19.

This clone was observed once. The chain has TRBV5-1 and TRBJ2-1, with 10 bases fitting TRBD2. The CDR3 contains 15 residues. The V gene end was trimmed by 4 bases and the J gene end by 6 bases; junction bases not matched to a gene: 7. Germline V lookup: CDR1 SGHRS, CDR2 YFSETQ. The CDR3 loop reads CASSPTSGLGNEQFF. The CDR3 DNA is TGCGCCAGCAGCCCGACTAGCGGGTTGGGCAATGAGCAGTTCTTC.

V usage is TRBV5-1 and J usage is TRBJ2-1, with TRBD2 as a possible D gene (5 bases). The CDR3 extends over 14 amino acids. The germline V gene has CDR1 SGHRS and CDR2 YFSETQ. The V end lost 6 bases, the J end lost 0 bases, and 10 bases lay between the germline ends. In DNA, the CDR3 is TGCGCCAGCATGGAGCGGAGCTCCTACAATGAGCAGTTCTTC. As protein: CASMERSSYNEQFF.

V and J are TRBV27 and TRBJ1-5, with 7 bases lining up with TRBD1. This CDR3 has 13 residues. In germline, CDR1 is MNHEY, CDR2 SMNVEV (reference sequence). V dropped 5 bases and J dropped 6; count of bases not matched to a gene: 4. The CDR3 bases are TGTGCCAGCAGTCAACAGGGGATTCAGCCCCAGCATTTT. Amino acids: CASSQQGIQPQHF.

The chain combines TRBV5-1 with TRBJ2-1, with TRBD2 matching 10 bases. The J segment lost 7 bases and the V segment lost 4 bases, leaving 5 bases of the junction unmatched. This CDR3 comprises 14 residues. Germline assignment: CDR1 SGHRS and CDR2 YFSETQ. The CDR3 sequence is CASSPLAGENEQFF. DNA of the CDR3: TGCGCCAGCAGCCCCCTAGCGGGAGAGAATGAGCAGTTCTTC.

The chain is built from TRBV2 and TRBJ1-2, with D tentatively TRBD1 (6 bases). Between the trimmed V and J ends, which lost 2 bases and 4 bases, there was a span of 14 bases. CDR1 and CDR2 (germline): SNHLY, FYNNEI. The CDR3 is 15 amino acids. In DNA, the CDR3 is TGTGCCAGCAGTGAAAGGGGGAGGGGTGCCTATGGCTACACCTTC. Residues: CASSERGRGAYGYTF.

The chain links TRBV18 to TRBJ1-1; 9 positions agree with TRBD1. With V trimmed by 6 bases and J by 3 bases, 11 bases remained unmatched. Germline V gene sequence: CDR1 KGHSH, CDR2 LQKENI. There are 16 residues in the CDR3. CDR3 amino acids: CASSLNTGGKDTEAFF. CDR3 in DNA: TGTGCCAGCTCCCTAAACACAGGGGGCAAGGACACTGAAGCTTTCTTT.

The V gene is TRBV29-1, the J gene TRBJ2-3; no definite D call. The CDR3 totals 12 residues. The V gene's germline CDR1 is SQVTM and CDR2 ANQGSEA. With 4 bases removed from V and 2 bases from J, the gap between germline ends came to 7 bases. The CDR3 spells CSVGLNTDTQYF. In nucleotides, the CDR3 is TGCAGCGTTGGTCTAAACACAGATACGCAGTATTTT.

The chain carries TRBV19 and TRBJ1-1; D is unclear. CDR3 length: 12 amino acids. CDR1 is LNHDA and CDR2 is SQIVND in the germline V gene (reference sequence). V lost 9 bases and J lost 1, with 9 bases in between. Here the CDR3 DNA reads TGTGCCAGCTATGGCGGGAACACTGAAGCTTTCTTT. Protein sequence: CASYGGNTEAFF.

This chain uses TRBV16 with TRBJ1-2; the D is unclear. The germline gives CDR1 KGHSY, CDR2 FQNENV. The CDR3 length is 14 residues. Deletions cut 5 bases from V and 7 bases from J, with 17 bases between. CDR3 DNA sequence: TGTGCCAGCAGCAGCCCCCCGGCACGGGGTGGCTACACCTTC. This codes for CASSSPPARGGYTF.

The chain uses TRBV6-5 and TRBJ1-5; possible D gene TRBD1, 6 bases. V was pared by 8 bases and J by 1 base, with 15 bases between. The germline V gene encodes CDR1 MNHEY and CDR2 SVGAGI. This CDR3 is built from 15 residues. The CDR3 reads CASSRQTGSNQPQHF. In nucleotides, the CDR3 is TGTGCCAGCTCCCGGCAAACAGGGAGCAATCAGCCCCAGCATTTT.

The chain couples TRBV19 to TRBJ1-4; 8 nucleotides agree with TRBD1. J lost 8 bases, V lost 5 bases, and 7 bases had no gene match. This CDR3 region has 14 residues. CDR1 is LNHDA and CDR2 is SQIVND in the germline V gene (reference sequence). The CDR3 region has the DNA TGTGCCAGTAGTTCCAGGGGGCTGGGAGAAAAACTGTTTTTT. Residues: CASSSRGLGEKLFF.

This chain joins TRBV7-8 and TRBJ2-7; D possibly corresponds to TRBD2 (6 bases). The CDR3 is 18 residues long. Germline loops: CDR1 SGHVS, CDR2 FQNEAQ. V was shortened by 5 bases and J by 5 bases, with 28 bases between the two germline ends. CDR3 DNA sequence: TGTGCCAGCAGCGAAGTCTCGGTTGGGGGGAGTTTTCGAAACGAGCAGTACTTC. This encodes CASSEVSVGGSFRNEQYF.

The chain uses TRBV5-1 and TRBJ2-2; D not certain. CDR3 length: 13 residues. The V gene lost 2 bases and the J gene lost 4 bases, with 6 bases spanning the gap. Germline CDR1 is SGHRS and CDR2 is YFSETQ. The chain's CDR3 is CASSFLSTGELFF. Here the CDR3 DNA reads TGCGCCAGCAGCTTCTTGAGCACCGGGGAGCTGTTTTTT.

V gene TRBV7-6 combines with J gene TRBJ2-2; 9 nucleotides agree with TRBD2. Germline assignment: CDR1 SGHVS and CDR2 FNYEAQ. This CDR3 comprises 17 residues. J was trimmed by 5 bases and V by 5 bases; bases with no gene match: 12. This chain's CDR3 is CASSPFWASGDTGELFF. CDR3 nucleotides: TGTGCCAGCAGCCCATTCTGGGCTAGCGGGGATACCGGGGAGCTGTTTTTT.

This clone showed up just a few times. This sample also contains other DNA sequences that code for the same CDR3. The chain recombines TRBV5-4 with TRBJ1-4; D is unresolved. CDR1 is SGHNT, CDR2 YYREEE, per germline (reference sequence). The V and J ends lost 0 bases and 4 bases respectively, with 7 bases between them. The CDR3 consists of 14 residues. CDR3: CASSLGQNNEKLFF. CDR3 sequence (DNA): TGTGCCAGCAGCTTGGGGCAGAATAATGAAAAACTGTTTTTT.

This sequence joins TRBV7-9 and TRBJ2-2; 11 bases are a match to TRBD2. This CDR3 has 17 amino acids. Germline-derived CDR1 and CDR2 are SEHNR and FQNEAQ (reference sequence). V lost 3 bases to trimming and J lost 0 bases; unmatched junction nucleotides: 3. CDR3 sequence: CASSLGLAEPNTGELFF. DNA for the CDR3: TGTGCCAGCAGCTTGGGACTAGCGGAGCCGAACACCGGGGAGCTGTTTTTT.

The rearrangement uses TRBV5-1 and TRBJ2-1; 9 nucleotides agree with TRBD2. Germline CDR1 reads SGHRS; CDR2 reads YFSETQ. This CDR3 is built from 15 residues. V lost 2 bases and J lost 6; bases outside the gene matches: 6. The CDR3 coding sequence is TGCGCCAGCAGCTTAGTAGCGGGAGCTTTCAATGAGCAGTTCTTC. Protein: CASSLVAGAFNEQFF.